The source of this TCR beta chain is a study of shared clonotypes between healthy human individuals. Whole-study findings and limits: Generation probabilities were higher for clonotypes shared across all four sorted-subset donors than for unshared ones. A handful of donors showed sharing of approximately 5% of naive CD4 clonotypes.

Assay: immunoSEQ multiplex PCR; the TCRdb copy retains only in-frame clones and omits some. This table holds around 1,900,000 clones, roughly 95% found once. To note about this clone: Its antigen is as yet unknown.

This CDR3 has 18 residues. J gave up 0 bases and V 5 bases, and 12 bases lay outside the gene matches. Germline V CDR1 and CDR2: LNHDA, SQIVND (reference sequence). Terminally differentiated effector memory CD45RA+ cells were excluded from the naive CD8 cells, which were CD45RO-negative and positively selected for CCR7. The sequencing input was naive CD8+ T cells from PBMCs. The chain joins TRBV19 to TRBJ1-1, with 10 bases aligning to TRBD1. The TCR was taken from a man younger than 30 in good health. Some clones in this sample may be carry-over from other donors' samples. The CDR3 bases are TGTGCCAGTAGTCTCTGGGACAGGGGATTAAACATGAACACTGAAGCTTTCTTT. Translating gives CASSLWDRGLNMNTEAFF. Full variable domain (rest looked up from reference TRBV19 and TRBJ1-1): DGGITQSPKYLFRKEGQNVTLSCEQNLNHDAMYWYRQDPGQGLRLIYYSQIVNDFQKGDIAEGYSVSREKKESFPLTVTSAQKNPTAFYLCASSLWDRGLNMNTEAFFGQGTRLTVV.